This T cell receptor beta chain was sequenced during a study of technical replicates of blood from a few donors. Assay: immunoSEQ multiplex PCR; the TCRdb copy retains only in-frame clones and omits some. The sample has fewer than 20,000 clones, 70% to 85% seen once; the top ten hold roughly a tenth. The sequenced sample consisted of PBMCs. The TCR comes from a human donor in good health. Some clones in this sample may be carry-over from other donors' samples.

The DNA for the CDR3 is TGTGCCAGCAGCCTAAACAGGGCCGGGGAGCTGTTTTTT. This encodes CASSLNRAGELFF. The chain couples TRBV11-3 to TRBJ2-2; tentative D call: TRBD1 (6 bases). The CDR3 contains 13 residues. V lost 5 bases and J lost 6, with 10 bases in between. Germline V gene sequence: CDR1 SGHNT, CDR2 YENEEA.